These T cell receptor beta chains were read from a single sample in a study of identical twins. One entry per CDR3 protein, called by TCRdb with MiXCR from the 5' RACE reads. Counted here are roughly 690,000 distinct CDR3 sequences, 6.1% occurring once; the ten biggest clones make up around 1.7%. Sequencing input: naive T cells sorted from blood. The receptor set was obtained from a man younger than 35 in good health. Each CDR3 is given with its conserved first and last residue. The D gene is left open where the match is weak. Where a row states a size, it is once, few, many or the class of an expanded clone; other rows omit it.

TRBJ2-5	TRBD2	TRBV5-6	few	CASSPSGGSAETQYF	TGTGCCAGCAGCCCGTCGGGCGGGAGCGCGGAGACCCAGTACTTC
TRBJ1-1	-	TRBV12-3/TRBV12-4	few	CASSLIWQVEAFF	TGTGCCAGCAGTTTAATCTGGCAGGTTGAAGCTTTCTTT
TRBJ2-1	-	TRBV2	-	CASMITRPNEQFF	TGTGCCAGCATGATCACTAGACCGAATGAGCAGTTCTTC
TRBJ2-5	-	TRBV18	-	CASSPPSGDSETQYF	TGTGCCAGCTCACCCCCCTCGGGGGATTCGGAGACCCAGTACTTC
TRBJ2-3	-	TRBV14	-	CASSSEPRAQYF	TGTGCCAGCAGCTCAGAACCTCGGGCGCAGTATTTT
TRBJ2-6	-	TRBV28	few	CASSVGAPGANVLTF	TGTGCCAGCTCCGTCGGGGCACCTGGGGCCAACGTCCTGACTTTC
TRBJ2-3	-	TRBV10-3	many	CAITKEGEETDTQYF	TGTGCCATCACCAAAGAGGGCGAGGAGACAGATACGCAGTATTTT
TRBJ2-7	TRBD1	TRBV19	-	CASSIGGQDYEQYF	TGTGCCAGTAGTATAGGCGGACAGGACTACGAGCAGTACTTC
TRBJ2-1	-	TRBV6-1	-	CASASGPYNEQFF	TGTGCCAGCGCGAGCGGACCATACAATGAGCAGTTCTTC
TRBJ1-1	TRBD1	TRBV6-5	-	CASSYSRGQGMNTEAFF	TGTGCCAGCAGTTACTCGAGGGGACAGGGAATGAACACTGAAGCTTTCTTT
TRBJ2-1	TRBD1	TRBV24-1	many	CATSPTGANNEQFF	TGTGCCACCAGTCCGACAGGGGCAAACAATGAGCAGTTCTTC